The next 7 T cell receptor beta chains were all read from a single sample in a study of CD8 T cells in ankylosing spondylitis (dated by TCRdb to 2017 to 2019). What the research found in general, with its limitations: A TCR beta motif of seven or eight highly homologous amino acid variants appeared characteristic of blood from ankylosing spondylitis patients.

The library was produced with 5' RACE. Sequencing was performed on an Illumina HiSeq 2500. In-frame beta chains were kept once TCRdb had trimmed the public reads at Q25 with fastp and called clones with MiXCR. Each entry is one CDR3 protein sequence, shown with its most common DNA and genes. The sample table records hundreds of thousands of distinct CDR3 sequences; 15% to 20% of these occur just once. The ten largest clones represent under 55% of the sample. Antigen specificity for these receptors is unknown. The sample was blood, either unsorted or a sorted T cell fraction (not recorded which). The origin of the receptors is a male donor with ankylosing spondylitis.

This clonotype was recorded at least ten times. The chain links TRBV5-1 to TRBJ1-1; 7 bases fit TRBD1. The CDR3 has 14 amino acids. V was pared by 0 bases and J by 1 base, with 0 bases of the junction left unmatched. Germline loops: CDR1 SGHRS, CDR2 YFSETQ. The CDR3 protein is CASSLDRGNTEAFF. CDR3 nucleotides: TGCGCCAGCAGCTTGGACAGGGGGAACACTGAAGCTTTCTTT.

The rearrangement links TRBV20-1 to TRBJ2-3, with 12 bases fitting TRBD2. CDR1 and CDR2 (germline): DFQATT, SNEGSKA (reference sequence). The J segment lost 5 bases and the V segment lost 4 bases, leaving 7 bases of the junction unmatched. This CDR3 region has 15 residues. The CDR3 is CSATRLAGVVDTQYF. The CDR3 DNA sequence: TGCAGTGCTACTCGACTAGCGGGAGTGGTAGATACGCAGTATTTT.

The chain has TRBV7-9 and TRBJ2-1, with 11 bases that match TRBD1. Germline CDR1 is SEHNR and CDR2 is FQNEAQ (reference sequence). This CDR3 is 14 amino acids long. Losses at the gene ends were 3 bases for V and 11 bases for J; bases not matched to a gene: 6. The CDR3: CASSLWTGGAKQFF. The CDR3, as DNA: TGTGCCAGCAGCTTGTGGACAGGGGGCGCAAAGCAGTTCTTC.

This clonotype appeared many times. The CDR3 DNA reads as TGTGCCAGCAGCCAAGATCTGGGGGCCTCGAATGAGCAGTTCTTC. It yields the protein CASSQDLGASNEQFF. V and J are TRBV3-1 and TRBJ2-1; perhaps TRBD1 as D (6 bases). Germline V gene lookup returns CDR1 LGHDT and CDR2 YNNKEL (reference sequence). V was clipped by 0 bases and J by 7 bases, with 13 bases between them. This CDR3 has 15 residues.

The chain links TRBV7-3 to TRBJ2-1; 11 nucleotides line up with TRBD2. V lost 5 bases to trimming and J lost 13 bases; unmatched junction nucleotides: 13. Germline CDR1 and CDR2: SGHTA and FQGTGA. This CDR3 has 15 amino acids. The DNA for the CDR3 is TGTGCCAGCAGCGACGGACTAGCGGGCTATGGCCCCCAGTTCTTC. Its protein product is CASSDGLAGYGPQFF.

This clonotype has just one count. The chain couples TRBV20-1 to TRBJ2-1, with 13 bases that match TRBD2. Trimming removed 0 bases from V and 2 bases from J; junction bases left unmatched: 13. The CDR3 has 20 amino acids. CDR1 DFQATT and CDR2 SNEGSKA come from the germline V gene (reference sequence). The CDR3 here is CSARDWAGTSGTPPYNEQFF. DNA of the CDR3: TGCAGTGCTAGAGATTGGGCCGGGACTAGCGGGACCCCTCCCTACAATGAGCAGTTCTTC.

J is TRBJ2-7 and V is TRBV15; D call uncertain. Looked up from germline, CDR1 is LNHNV and CDR2 is YYDKDF (reference sequence). The CDR3 has 15 amino acids. The V gene lost 6 bases and the J gene lost 1 base, with 16 bases spanning the gap. CDR3 in DNA: TGTGCCACCAGGGAGAAAGTGACAACTTCCTACGAGCAGTACTTC. It encodes CATREKVTTSYEQYF.